Considering frequency, the clone carrying this T cell receptor beta chain is medium-sized. This CDR3 has 16 residues. Germline CDR1 and CDR2: LNHDA and SQIVND (reference sequence). Some 38,000 genome equivalents of blood DNA were amplified for TRB. This sample is part of a study of T cell clusters in autoimmune cytopenias. One tube held mixed TRB-A and TRB-B primer pools for touch-down PCR. From its re-call of the multiplex PCR reads, TCRdb lists each CDR3 protein once, without DNA. Recorded for this sample: 6,500 to 8,500 distinct CDR3 sequences. The sample comprised peripheral blood. V usage is TRBV19 and J usage is TRBJ2-7. The origin of this receptor is a human donor with an autoimmune cytopenia or autoimmune hepatitis (not recorded which). This CDR3 reads CASSIDLGRGSYEQYF.